The clone carrying this TCR beta chain is labeled medium-sized. The antigen is not known. V gave up 1 base and J gave up 8 bases, with 15 bases separating them. Looked up from germline, CDR1 is MNHNS and CDR2 is SASEGT. The CDR3 contains 15 residues. The data were taken from a study of cytomegalovirus exposure and HLA in healthy donors. Findings and caveats of the study: According to reports, the classifier identified cytomegalovirus status with high specificity and sensitivity.

All donors participated as healthy donors of bone marrow. Unrecorded immune exposure was likely among donors, who were nominally healthy when sampled. PCR involved 60 Vbeta and 13 Jbeta primers. TCRdb keeps only in-frame clones here, not all; method: immunoSEQ multiplex PCR. The sample contains about 160,000 clones, 80% to 90% of which appear only once. Sequencing was done on a sample of PBMCs. The sequence came from a man aged 18 to 35 in good health and CMV-seropositive. The chain couples TRBV6-1 to TRBJ2-1, with D possibly TRBD2 on 6 matching bases. Written as DNA, the CDR3 is TGTGCCAGCAGTGAAGGACTAGAAGGTTCCGATGAGCAGTTCTTC. Protein: CASSEGLEGSDEQFF.